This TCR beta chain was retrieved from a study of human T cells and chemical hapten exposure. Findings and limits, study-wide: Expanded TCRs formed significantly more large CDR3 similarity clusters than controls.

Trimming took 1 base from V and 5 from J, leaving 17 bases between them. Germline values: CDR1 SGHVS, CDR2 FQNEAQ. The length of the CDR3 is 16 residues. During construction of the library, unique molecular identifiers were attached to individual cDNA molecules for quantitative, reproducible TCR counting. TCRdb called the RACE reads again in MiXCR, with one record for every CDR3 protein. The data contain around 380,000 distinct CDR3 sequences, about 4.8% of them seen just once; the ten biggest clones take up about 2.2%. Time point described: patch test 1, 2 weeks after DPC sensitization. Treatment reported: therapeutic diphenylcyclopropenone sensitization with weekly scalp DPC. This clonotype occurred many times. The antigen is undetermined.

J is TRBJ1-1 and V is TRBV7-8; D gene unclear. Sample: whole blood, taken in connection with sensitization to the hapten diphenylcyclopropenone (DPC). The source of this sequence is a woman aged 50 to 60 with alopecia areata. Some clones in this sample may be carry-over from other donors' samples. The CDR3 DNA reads TGTGCCAGCAGCTTAGGGCTTAGCCTACGAATAACTGAAGCTTTCTTT. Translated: CASSLGLSLRITEAFF.